What follows describes a single T cell receptor beta chain. After removal of 0 bases from V and 6 bases from J, the junction contained 14 bases not matched to a gene. Germline assignment: CDR1 ENHRY and CDR2 SYGVKD. The CDR3 is 18 amino acids. TCRdb's copy holds only in-frame clones and misses some; the assay was immunoSEQ multiplex PCR. This table holds roughly 25,000 clones, over 75% found once. Treatment described: preoperative locoregional IRX-2 cytokine immunotherapy. Preoperative locoregional IRX-2 cytokine immunotherapy was tested in the phase Ib source study. The sample belongs to a study of preoperative IRX-2 immunotherapy in early breast cancer.

Here the sequenced sample was tumor tissue, taken after IRX-2 immunotherapy. The TCR originated in a human donor with breast cancer. This chain joins TRBV10-3 and TRBJ2-1, with 7 bases matching TRBD2. The CDR3 bases are TGTGCCATCAGTGAGTCCGGCCCTTTTGCGGGAGCAGGCAATGAGCAGTTCTTC. As protein: CAISESGPFAGAGNEQFF.